Sequencing of this T cell receptor (beta chain) was carried out in a study of CD8+ T cells in alopecia areata. Across the study: Treatment ran 6 to 18 months, with 6 months of follow-up afterward.

It was cDNA, reverse transcribed from extracted RNA, that served as the sequencing template. Generated by immunoSEQ multiplex PCR, the TCRdb table keeps only in-frame clones and is missing some. The sample contains 150,000 or so clones, 85% to 90% of which appear only once. V dropped 2 bases and J dropped 4 bases, with 6 bases sitting between them. CDR3 length: 13 amino acids. Germline CDR1 SGHTA, CDR2 FQGNSA. The table lists this clone with a few counts. Sampling of alopecia areata patients yielded lesional scalp punch biopsies as well as peripheral blood. The specimen comprised CD8+ T cells sorted from blood, sampled at week 0. This TCR came from a human donor with alopecia areata. The gene calls are TRBV7-2 and TRBJ1-5; D is uncertain. CDR3 sequence (DNA): TGTGCCAGCAGCTTATGGGGAAATCAGCCCCAGCATTTT. This sequence encodes CASSLWGNQPQHF.